This TCR beta chain was sequenced in a study of spatial heterogeneity in lung cancer. This clonotype was seen many times. This CDR3 contains 15 residues. Germline values: CDR1 ENHRY, CDR2 SYGVKD. V shed 6 bases, J shed 2 bases, and the junction held 5 bases outside the gene matches. A unique molecular identifier was attached to every TCR cDNA molecule. TCRdb reprocessed the 5' RACE reads with MiXCR, giving one entry per CDR3 protein. Counted here are approximately 70,000 distinct CDR3 sequences, 7.5% to 10% occurring once; the ten biggest clones make up approximately 1.8%. Time point specified: blood at routine non-recurrence follow-up after resection.

The TCR comes from a female donor with early-stage non-small cell lung cancer. This chain links TRBV10-3 with TRBJ2-3; 10 nucleotides line up with TRBD2. The material was PBMCs, obtained at follow-up. The CDR3 bases are TGTGCCATCAGGGCGAGCGGGAGGGCCACAGATACGCAGTATTTT. Its translation is CAIRASGRATDTQYF.